This TCR beta chain was sequenced during a study of CD8 T cells in ankylosing spondylitis. Study observations and caveats: Blood from ankylosing spondylitis patients appeared to carry a characteristic roughly 8-variant TCR beta motif.

Regarding this clonotype: What it recognizes is unknown.

TCRdb itself ran the 5' RACE reads through MiXCR, one entry per CDR3 protein. The data show just under 550,000 distinct CDR3 sequences, roughly 12% seen once. This CDR3 has 16 amino acids. The V gene end was trimmed by 4 bases and the J gene end by 8 bases; junction bases not matched to a gene: 13. Germline-derived CDR1 and CDR2 are MNHEY and SVGAGI. V usage is TRBV6-5 and J usage is TRBJ1-4; 7 nucleotides match TRBD1. The receptor was derived from a male donor with ankylosing spondylitis. The sequencing input was blood, either unsorted or a sorted T cell fraction (not recorded which). DNA for the CDR3: TGTGCCAGCAGTTCGAACGGCGACAGGGAGGGAGAAAAACTGTTTTTT. Translated: CASSSNGDREGEKLFF.